This T cell receptor (beta chain) was found in a study of blood T cell repertoires in COVID-19. V shed 2 bases and J shed 4 bases, with 20 bases lying between them. CDR3 length: 17 amino acids. The germline V gene encodes CDR1 LNHDA and CDR2 SQIVND (reference sequence). Generated by immunoSEQ multiplex PCR, the TCRdb table keeps only in-frame clones and is missing some. The repertoire holds some 400,000 clones, with 85% to 90% as singletons. The sequenced sample consisted of peripheral blood. The J gene is TRBJ2-5, the V gene TRBV19; a possible D gene is TRBD1 (7 bases). This clonotype originated in a human donor in a cohort sampled during active COVID-19. CDR3 sequence reads: CASSINGPGQGGETQYF. CDR3 DNA: TGTGCCAGTAGTATAAACGGACCGGGGCAGGGGGGAGAGACCCAGTACTTC.